The present T cell receptor (beta chain) was sequenced within a study of identifying expanded T cells in peripheral blood. Study-wide points: Across healthy donors, higher total template counts meant significantly greater roughly 2-week count variance. Technical replicates showed about 1.2 changed clones; roughly two weeks about 16; four weeks 19.

The table came from immunoSEQ multiplex PCR; TCRdb's copy has only in-frame clones and leaves some out. Found here are around 94,000 clones, 85% of them singletons; the top ten hold less than 5%. During the collection period, no donor immune events like infections were recorded. CDR1 is LNHNV and CDR2 is YYDKDF in the germline V gene (reference sequence). This CDR3 spans 14 amino acids. After removal of 3 bases from V and 6 bases from J, the junction contained 5 bases not matched to a gene. Regarding this clone: What it binds is unknown.

The sample comprised blood. The chain recombines TRBV15 with TRBJ2-7; 10 bases match TRBD1. The sequence was collected from a person between 18 and 70 years old in good health. Here the CDR3 DNA reads TGTGCCACCAGCAGCAGGACAGGGGGTGGCGAGCAGTACTTC. This codes for CATSSRTGGGEQYF.